This TCR beta chain was sequenced in a study of blood T cells in healthy people across ages. The germline V and J ends were trimmed by 4 bases and 4 bases, with 18 bases remaining between them. CDR1 SGHDT and CDR2 YYEEEE come from the germline V gene. The CDR3 spans 16 residues. General study results and limits: Strong correlation existed between TCR beta diversity and naive T cell percentage.

Through a sample-barcoded 5' primer and a J-beta primer mix, a second PCR was run for about 6 to 11 cycles. From the 5' RACE reads, TCRdb called clonotypes with MiXCR, one entry per CDR3 protein. The sample lists about 1.8 million distinct CDR3 sequences; around 50% were seen once. Points on this clonotype: What it recognizes is unknown.

The TCR was taken from a woman aged 40 to 55 in good health. Material: blood. J is TRBJ2-1 and V is TRBV5-6; D might be TRBD1 or TRBD2, each matching 6 bases. The CDR3 nucleotides are TGTGCCAGCAGCCCGGGGCCCCGGGGGCGGTACAATGAGCAGTTCTTC. It encodes CASSPGPRGRYNEQFF.